These 27 T cell receptor beta chains were all obtained from the same sample, sequenced in a study of blood T cells in healthy people across ages. A J-beta primer mix and a sample-barcoded 5' primer were used in a second PCR of about 7 to 12 cycles. MiXCR, applied by TCRdb to the 5' RACE reads, yields one record per CDR3 protein. The sample holds about 510,000 distinct CDR3 sequences; approximately 26% are singletons and the top ten take approximately 3.6%. These sequences were also reported in another study, on T cells of mothers and their children.

What was sequenced was blood. The source is a boy younger than 10 in good health.

This rearrangement joins TRBV5-6 to TRBJ1-4; TRBD1 might be the D (6 bases). The germline CDR1 and CDR2 sequences are SGHDT and YYEEEE. V shed 2 bases and J shed 0 bases, with 11 bases lying between them. CDR3 length: 16 residues. CDR3 bases: TGTGCCAGCAGCTTTCGGGGGCTTGCAACTAATGAAAAACTGTTTTTT. Protein: CASSFRGLATNEKLFF.

The rearrangement links TRBV6-5 to TRBJ2-2, with a weak D call TRBD2 (6 bases). From germline, CDR1 is MNHEY and CDR2 SVGAGI. Trimming stripped 2 bases from V and 0 bases from J, with 7 bases between. The CDR3 runs 15 residues. This CDR3 is CASSYGLSNTGELFF. The CDR3, as DNA: TGTGCCAGCAGTTACGGACTATCGAACACCGGGGAGCTGTTTTTT.

The genes are TRBV10-3 and TRBJ1-2; 7 nucleotides line up with TRBD1. This CDR3 is built from 16 residues. V lost 11 bases, J lost 6 bases, and 21 bases stayed unmatched. Germline CDR1 is ENHRY and CDR2 is SYGVKD. CDR3 nucleotide sequence: TGTGCCGTTAGGGACAGAATTGCGGTATCCCTTGATGGCTACACCTTC. This encodes CAVRDRIAVSLDGYTF.

The rearrangement joins TRBV11-2 to TRBJ1-1, with D maybe TRBD1 (5 bases). The CDR3 spans 13 residues. Germline assignment: CDR1 SGHAT and CDR2 FQNNGV. Trimming removed 2 bases from V and 10 bases from J, with 14 bases in between. The CDR3 sequence is CASSLLGQVGAFF. In DNA, the CDR3 is TGTGCCAGCAGCTTATTGGGGCAGGTGGGAGCTTTCTTT.

The J gene is TRBJ2-5, the V gene TRBV12-3 or TRBV12-4; 8 bases line up with TRBD1. The CDR3 runs to 14 residues. V was pared by 6 bases and J by 0 bases, with 3 bases of the junction left unmatched. The CDR3 loop reads CASRRTGNQETQYF. For the CDR3, the DNA is TGTGCCAGCAGGAGGACAGGGAACCAAGAGACCCAGTACTTC.

This clonotype appeared a few times. The chain carries TRBV20-1 and TRBJ2-7, with D maybe TRBD2 (6 bases). The CDR3 spans 15 residues. The V gene's germline CDR1 is DFQATT and CDR2 SNEGSKA (reference sequence). V shed 0 bases and J shed 2 bases, with 14 bases lying between them. The CDR3 protein is CSARDLGSGTYEQYF. In nucleotides, the CDR3 is TGCAGTGCTAGAGATCTTGGTAGCGGCACCTACGAGCAGTACTTC.

The chain couples TRBV14 to TRBJ2-3; D not certain. The CDR3 has 15 amino acids. Germline V gene sequence: CDR1 SGHDN, CDR2 FVKESK. Trimming removed 0 bases at V and 2 bases at J, with 9 bases between. Written as DNA, the CDR3 is TGTGCCAGCAGCCAAGAAATTCGGCCCACAGATACGCAGTATTTT. It translates to CASSQEIRPTDTQYF.

The rearrangement uses TRBV12-5 and TRBJ1-4; no reliable D call. V was cut by 7 bases and J by 2 bases, with 8 bases left in between. The CDR3 sequence is 13 residues long. The V gene's germline CDR1 is LGHNT and CDR2 FRNRAP. As DNA, the CDR3 is TGTGCTAGTGTCGGGAACACTAATGAAAAACTGTTTTTT. This translates into CASVGNTNEKLFF.

The V and J genes are TRBV6-5 and TRBJ1-4, with a possible D match to TRBD1 (5 bases). Germline V gene data show CDR1 as MNHEY and CDR2 as SVGAGI. This CDR3 region has 14 residues. Trimming removed 6 bases from V and 5 bases from J, with 13 bases in between. The CDR3 spells CASRTGTVNEKLFF. The CDR3 nucleotides are TGTGCCAGCAGGACCGGGACGGTCAATGAAAAACTGTTTTTT.

V is TRBV12-3 or TRBV12-4 and J is TRBJ2-1; TRBD2 might be the D (5 bases). The CDR3 has 14 residues. Trimming took 4 bases from V and 9 from J, leaving 16 bases between them. The CDR3 DNA sequence: TGTGCCAGCAGTTCCACGACAAAGGCGGGTGAGCAGTTCTTC. Translation gives CASSSTTKAGEQFF.

The chain has TRBV7-8 and TRBJ2-1; TRBD1 agrees at 8 bases. The last part of the DNA fits TRBJ2-7 better; the J call may be wrong. This CDR3 has 15 amino acids. The germline V gene encodes CDR1 SGHVS and CDR2 FQNEAQ. For the CDR3, the DNA is TGTGCCAGCAGCCCCTCCTTCACCAGGGGGCAAGTGCAGTACTTC. It yields the protein CASSPSFTRGQVQYF.

This clonotype was counted between two and nine times. This chain connects TRBV7-8 to TRBJ2-5; D uncertain. The DNA end lines up better with TRBJ2-7; the J call may be wrong. The CDR3 runs to 14 residues. Germline V gene lookup returns CDR1 SGHVS and CDR2 FQNEAQ. The CDR3 bases are TGTGCCAGCAGCGCACCTAGTCTTGCCTACGAGCAGTACTTC. Encoded protein: CASSAPSLAYEQYF.

In this sample, this clonotype turned up a few times. This CDR3 is CATQRTWSGKTDTQYF. CDR3 sequence (DNA): TGTGCCACCCAGAGGACATGGAGCGGGAAGACAGATACGCAGTATTTT. The chain carries TRBV6-6 and TRBJ2-3; 7 bases agree with TRBD2. The V segment lost 10 bases and the J segment 3 bases; nucleotides outside the gene matches: 16. Germline loops: CDR1 MNHNY, CDR2 SVGAGI (reference sequence). The CDR3 spans 16 residues.

This clonotype has only a few counts. The V call is TRBV20-1, the J call TRBJ1-2; a weak D match, TRBD1 (5 bases). Per germline, CDR1 DFQATT and CDR2 SNEGSKA (reference sequence). The CDR3 spans 13 residues. Deletions cut 3 bases from V and 2 bases from J, with 10 bases between. Here the CDR3 reads CSASGGRNYGYTF. The CDR3 coding sequence is TGCAGTGCTAGCGGGGGTAGGAACTATGGCTACACCTTC.

This clonotype has only a few counts. The chain employs TRBV19 and TRBJ2-1; tentatively, D is TRBD2 (6 bases). Trimming shortened V by 3 bases and J by 5 bases, and 14 bases separated the two germline ends. CDR1 and CDR2 from the germline V gene are LNHDA and SQIVND (reference sequence). The CDR3 totals 15 residues. The CDR3 is CASSITSRGNNEQFF. CDR3 coding DNA: TGTGCCAGTAGTATCACTAGTCGGGGGAACAATGAGCAGTTCTTC.

V and J are TRBV7-6 and TRBJ2-5; 9 bases are a match to TRBD2. The CDR3 covers 16 residues. V lost 5 bases to trimming and J lost 2 bases; unmatched junction nucleotides: 9. Germline CDR1 is SGHVS and CDR2 is FNYEAQ. CDR3 loop: CASSHRLAEKQETQYF. DNA of the CDR3: TGTGCCAGCAGCCACAGACTAGCGGAGAAGCAAGAGACCCAGTACTTC.

This chain uses TRBV7-2 with TRBJ2-1; 8 nucleotides line up with TRBD2. CDR1 SGHTA and CDR2 FQGNSA come from the germline V gene. The V segment lost 3 bases and the J segment 7 bases; nucleotides outside the gene matches: 11. This CDR3 region has 16 residues. This chain's CDR3 is CASSFSHSGRFNEQFF. DNA of the CDR3: TGTGCCAGCAGCTTCTCCCACAGCGGGAGATTTAATGAGCAGTTCTTC.

This chain uses TRBV18 with TRBJ2-3; 9 bases are a match to TRBD2. The CDR3 spans 17 residues. Germline CDR1 is KGHSH and CDR2 is LQKENI. The V segment lost 3 bases and the J segment 6 bases; nucleotides outside the gene matches: 13. The CDR3 nucleotides read TGTGCCAGCTCACCCGATCCTAGCGGGGCCTTGGCGGATACGCAGTATTTT. This codes for CASSPDPSGALADTQYF. The full variable domain, completed using reference TRBV18 and TRBJ2-3, is NAGVMQNPRHLVRRRGQEARLRCSPMKGHSHVYWYRQLPEEGLKFMVYLQKENIIDESGMPKERFSAEFPKEGPSILRIQQVVRGDSAAYFCASSPDPSGALADTQYFGPGTRLTVL.

V gene TRBV5-4 combines with J gene TRBJ2-5, with 8 bases fitting TRBD2. The CDR3 totals 17 residues. From germline, CDR1 is SGHNT and CDR2 YYREEE (reference sequence). V was pared by 0 bases and J by 3 bases, with 10 bases of the junction left unmatched. The CDR3 DNA is TGTGCCAGCAGCTTGGGCGGGGGGCCTAGAGATAAAGAGACCCAGTACTTC. This codes for CASSLGGGPRDKETQYF.

This sequence joins TRBV29-1 and TRBJ1-4, with D hard to call. V gave up 1 base and J gave up 0 bases, with 15 bases separating them. Germline V gene data show CDR1 as SQVTM and CDR2 as ANQGSEA. The CDR3 is 17 residues long. The CDR3 DNA reads TGCAGCGTTGAAGTCTCGGCCGGACGGTCAACTAATGAAAAACTGTTTTTT. This gives the protein CSVEVSAGRSTNEKLFF.

This chain joins TRBV27 and TRBJ1-1, with D possibly TRBD1 on 6 matching bases. Trimming removed 6 bases at V and 1 base at J, with 15 bases between. The germline gives CDR1 MNHEY, CDR2 SMNVEV (reference sequence). This CDR3 has 15 amino acids. The chain's CDR3 is CASSRLGTTNTEAFF. DNA of the CDR3: TGTGCCAGCAGCCGACTCGGGACAACGAACACTGAAGCTTTCTTT.

The rearrangement joins TRBV29-1 to TRBJ2-5, with 11 nucleotides matching TRBD2. With the DNA end fitting TRBJ2-1 better, the J assignment may be wrong. Germline V lookup: CDR1 SQVTM, CDR2 ANQGSEA. This CDR3 has 14 amino acids. CDR3 sequence reads: CSVRTSGRWNEQFF. As DNA, the CDR3 is TGCAGCGTTAGAACTAGCGGGAGATGGAATGAGCAGTTCTTC.

This clonotype turned up a few times. This chain connects TRBV6-5 to TRBJ1-5; no firm D call. Germline lookup yields CDR1 MNHEY and CDR2 SVGAGI. Trimming shortened V by 0 bases and J by 5 bases, and 5 bases separated the two germline ends. The CDR3 consists of 13 residues. In DNA form, the CDR3 reads TGTGCCAGCAGTTACTCAGGTGATCAGCCCCAGCATTTT. Its protein product is CASSYSGDQPQHF.

This clonotype was seen once. Since the CDR3 does not end with the conserved phenylalanine or tryptophan, this likely comes from a read error. The chain links TRBV29-1 to TRBJ1-1, with 7 nucleotides matching TRBD1. The CDR3 totals 16 residues. V dropped 7 bases and J dropped 2; count of bases not matched to a gene: 16. Per the germline V gene, CDR1 is SQVTM and CDR2 is ANQGSEA. CDR3 in amino acids: CSGHRGIGVGNTEAFL. CDR3 nucleotide sequence: TGCAGCGGCCACAGGGGAATTGGAGTAGGTAACACTGAAGCTTTCCTT.

This clonotype has just a few counts. The rearrangement uses TRBV5-1 and TRBJ2-7; a weak D match, TRBD1 (6 bases). The V and J ends lost 0 bases and 6 bases respectively, with 16 bases between them. This CDR3 has 15 amino acids. Germline loops: CDR1 SGHRS, CDR2 YFSETQ. The CDR3 DNA sequence: TGCGCCAGCAGCTTGGCCCAACAGGGAACGGGCGAGCAGTACTTC. Its translation is CASSLAQQGTGEQYF.

V and J are TRBV6-5 and TRBJ2-5; 9 bases are a match to TRBD2. The V gene end was trimmed by 10 bases and the J gene end by 3 bases; junction bases not matched to a gene: 6. The CDR3 covers 13 residues. Germline loops: CDR1 MNHEY, CDR2 SVGAGI. The CDR3 loop reads CATLSSGEETQYF. For the CDR3, the DNA is TGTGCCACCTTGTCTAGCGGGGAAGAGACCCAGTACTTC.

This clonotype was observed a handful of times. The chain recombines TRBV4-3 with TRBJ2-3, with D possibly being TRBD1 or TRBD2 (5 bases each). CDR3 length equals 15 residues. With 4 bases removed from V and 3 bases from J, the gap between germline ends came to 14 bases. Germline CDR1 and CDR2: LGHNA and YSLEER. CDR3 DNA sequence: TGCGCCAGCAGCCTTGGGACGAGAGGAACAGATACGCAGTATTTT. Translated: CASSLGTRGTDTQYF.